One sample yielded the 8 T cell receptor beta chains listed below, sequenced in a study of CD8 T cells in Susac syndrome. Roughly 0.45 to 1 ug RNA was reverse transcribed with random hexamers. TCRdb re-derived calls from the immunoSEQ multiplex PCR reads in MiXCR, one entry per CDR3 protein. The sample consists of 150,000 to 200,000 distinct CDR3 sequences, roughly 94% of them appearing once. The sequencing input was CD4+ T cells from PBMCs. The receptors were sampled from a human donor with Susac syndrome.

This chain links TRBV20-1 with TRBJ1-1; D is perhaps TRBD1 (5 bases). Trimming cost V 5 bases and J 7 bases, with 17 bases left between them. CDR1 and CDR2 (germline): DFQATT, SNEGSKA (reference sequence). This CDR3 has 13 amino acids. The CDR3 nucleotides are TGCAGTGCTCAAACTGGGACGGTTGGTGAAGCTTTCTTT. Its protein is CSAQTGTVGEAFF.

This chain uses TRBV3-1 with TRBJ1-1, with D unresolved. V lost 3 bases and J 7 bases, leaving 9 bases between the germline ends. This CDR3 spans 12 amino acids. Germline values: CDR1 LGHDT, CDR2 YNNKEL (reference sequence). The CDR3 coding sequence is TGTGCCAGCAGCCAGTGGGATGATGAAGCTTTCTTT. This encodes CASSQWDDEAFF.

The chain couples TRBV5-4 to TRBJ2-4; D ambiguous. The CDR3 is made up of 16 amino acids. The germline V and J ends were trimmed by 0 bases and 0 bases, with 10 bases remaining between them. The germline CDR1 and CDR2 sequences are SGHNT and YYREEE (reference sequence). CDR3 sequence reads: CASSLAPLIAKNIQYF. DNA for the CDR3: TGTGCCAGCAGCTTGGCGCCATTGATAGCCAAAAACATTCAGTACTTC.

As concerns this clonotype: The CDR3 carries no conserved terminal phenylalanine or tryptophan, so it likely arises from a read error. No DNA is shown, since the ends of the CDR3 on it are uncertain; the CDR3 is the one TCRdb lists. The CDR3 sequence: CASSYSEGGLYI. This chain uses TRBV6-6 with TRBJ2-7. Both ends counted, the CDR3 spans 12 residues. Germline V gene data show CDR1 as MNHNY and CDR2 as SVGAGI (reference sequence).

The chain has TRBV7-8 and TRBJ1-2; unclear D gene. The CDR3 covers 16 residues. With 5 bases removed from V and 4 bases from J, the gap between germline ends came to 20 bases. Per the germline V gene, CDR1 is SGHVS and CDR2 is FQNEAQ. The chain's CDR3 is CASSKLDRATSYGYTF. CDR3 coding DNA: TGTGCCAGCAGCAAGCTGGACCGGGCTACGAGCTATGGCTACACCTTC.

This clonotype has just one count. The chain employs TRBV20-1 and TRBJ1-2; TRBD1 matches at 11 bases. The germline CDR1 and CDR2 sequences are DFQATT and SNEGSKA (reference sequence). Unmatched junction bases numbered 5, after V lost 6 bases and J lost 8 bases. The CDR3 runs 12 residues. The chain's CDR3 is CSAARTGGGYTF. DNA for the CDR3: TGCAGTGCCGCCCGGACAGGGGGCGGCTACACCTTC.

The chain couples TRBV29-1 to TRBJ2-1; D possibly corresponds to TRBD2 (5 bases). Trimming removed 1 base from V and 0 bases from J, with 13 bases in between. Germline lookup yields CDR1 SQVTM and CDR2 ANQGSEA. This CDR3 contains 16 residues. In DNA, the CDR3 is TGCAGCGTTGAAGGAGGGCAGGAACGCTCCTACAATGAGCAGTTCTTC. It encodes CSVEGGQERSYNEQFF.

This chain joins TRBV30 and TRBJ1-2; 8 nucleotides align to TRBD1. The CDR3 runs to 16 residues. V lost 3 bases, J lost 4 bases, and 13 bases stayed unmatched. CDR1 GTSNPN and CDR2 SVGIG come from the germline V gene (reference sequence). The CDR3 DNA follows: TGTGCCTGGAGACTCCGACAGGGGAGAGGAGTCTATGGCTACACCTTC. Residues: CAWRLRQGRGVYGYTF.